This entry describes one T cell receptor (beta chain). Its antigen remains unknown. The CDR3 spans 15 residues. CDR1 SGHNT and CDR2 YYREEE come from the germline V gene (reference sequence). Trimming removed 3 bases at V and 5 bases at J, with 17 bases between. The sample belongs to a study of cytomegalovirus exposure and HLA in healthy donors. Samples came from healthy bone marrow donors. The PCR employed 60 Vbeta primers together with 13 Jbeta primers. Here immunoSEQ multiplex PCR was the method, and the copy in TCRdb shows in-frame clones only, minus some. This repertoire shows 100,000 to 150,000 clones, 74% found once; its top ten account for 5.8%. The study, taken as a whole, reports: Roughly uniform depth of sequencing across donors was assumed in presence/absence analyses. Among TCR beta chains, those listed as cytomegalovirus-associated numbered about 160. Most CMV-associated TCR beta chains were later found to appear HLA-restricted.

The sequenced sample consisted of PBMCs. The source is a woman aged 50 to 65 in good health and CMV-seropositive. The chain couples TRBV5-4 to TRBJ2-5, with D maybe TRBD2 (6 bases). CDR3 coding DNA: TGTGCCAGCAGCTCGTTCCGGGGACTGGGGGAGACCCAGTACTTC. It codes for CASSSFRGLGETQYF.